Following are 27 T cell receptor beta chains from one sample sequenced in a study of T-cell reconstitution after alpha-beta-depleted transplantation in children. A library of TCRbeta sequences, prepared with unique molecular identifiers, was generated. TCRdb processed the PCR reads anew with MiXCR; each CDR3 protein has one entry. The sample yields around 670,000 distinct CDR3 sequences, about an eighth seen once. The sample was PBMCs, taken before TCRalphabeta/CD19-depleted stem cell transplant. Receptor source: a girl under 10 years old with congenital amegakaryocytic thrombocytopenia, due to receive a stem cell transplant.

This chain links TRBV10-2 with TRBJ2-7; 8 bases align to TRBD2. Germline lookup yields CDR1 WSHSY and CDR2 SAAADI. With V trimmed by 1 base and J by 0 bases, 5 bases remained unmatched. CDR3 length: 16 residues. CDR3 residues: CASSEWREALSYEQYF. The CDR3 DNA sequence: TGCGCCAGCAGTGAGTGGCGGGAGGCCCTCTCCTACGAGCAGTACTTC.

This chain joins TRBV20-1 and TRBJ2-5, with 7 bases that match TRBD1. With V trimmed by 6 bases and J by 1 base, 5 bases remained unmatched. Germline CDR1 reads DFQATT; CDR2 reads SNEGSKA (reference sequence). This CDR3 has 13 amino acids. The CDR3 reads CSATQGTQETQYF. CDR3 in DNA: TGCAGTGCCACACAGGGGACCCAAGAGACCCAGTACTTC.

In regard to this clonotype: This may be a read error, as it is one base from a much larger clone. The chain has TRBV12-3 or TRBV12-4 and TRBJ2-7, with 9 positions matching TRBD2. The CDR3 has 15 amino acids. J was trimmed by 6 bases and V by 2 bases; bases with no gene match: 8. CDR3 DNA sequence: TGTGCCAGCAGTTTACTACGCGGGAGGGTCAGCGAGCAGTACTTC. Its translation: CASSLLRGRVSEQYF.

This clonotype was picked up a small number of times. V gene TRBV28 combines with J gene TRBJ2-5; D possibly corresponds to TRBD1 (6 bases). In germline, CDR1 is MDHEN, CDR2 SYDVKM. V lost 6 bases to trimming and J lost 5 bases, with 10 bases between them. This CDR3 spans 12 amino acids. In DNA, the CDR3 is TGTGCCAGCAGACAGGGAGAGGAGACCCAGTACTTC. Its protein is CASRQGEETQYF.

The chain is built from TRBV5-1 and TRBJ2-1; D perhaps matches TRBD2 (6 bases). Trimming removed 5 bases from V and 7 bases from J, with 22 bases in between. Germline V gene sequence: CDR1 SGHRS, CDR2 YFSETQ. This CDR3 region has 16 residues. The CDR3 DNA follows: TGCGCCAGCAGACTAATGCCGGACTACGGGGCAAATGAGCAGTTCTTC. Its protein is CASRLMPDYGANEQFF.

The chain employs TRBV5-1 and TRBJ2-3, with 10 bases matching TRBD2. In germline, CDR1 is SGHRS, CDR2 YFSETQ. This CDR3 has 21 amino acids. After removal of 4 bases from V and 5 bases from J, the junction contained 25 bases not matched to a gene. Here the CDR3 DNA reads TGCGCCAGCAGCCCCCCCCCGACAGGCGAACCGGGACTAGCGTTGGGAGATACGCAGTATTTT. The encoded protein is CASSPPPTGEPGLALGDTQYF.

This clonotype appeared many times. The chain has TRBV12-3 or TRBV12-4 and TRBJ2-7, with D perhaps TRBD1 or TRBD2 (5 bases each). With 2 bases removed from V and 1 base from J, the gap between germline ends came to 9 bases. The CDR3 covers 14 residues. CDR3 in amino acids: CASSLWGTSYEQYF. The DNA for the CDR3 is TGTGCCAGCAGTTTATGGGGGACGTCCTACGAGCAGTACTTC.

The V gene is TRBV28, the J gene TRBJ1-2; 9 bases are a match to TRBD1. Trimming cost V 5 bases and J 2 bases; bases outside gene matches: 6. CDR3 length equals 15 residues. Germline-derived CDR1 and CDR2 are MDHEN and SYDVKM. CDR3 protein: CASSPFGTGNYGYTF. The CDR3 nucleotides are TGTGCCAGCAGTCCGTTTGGGACAGGGAACTATGGCTACACCTTC.

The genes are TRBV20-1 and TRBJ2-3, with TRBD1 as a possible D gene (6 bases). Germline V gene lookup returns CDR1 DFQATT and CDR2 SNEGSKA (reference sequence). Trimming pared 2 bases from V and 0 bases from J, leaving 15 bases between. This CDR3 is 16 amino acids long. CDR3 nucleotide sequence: TGCAGTGCTAGAAGGGGGAGCGTCCCTAGCACAGATACGCAGTATTTT. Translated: CSARRGSVPSTDTQYF.

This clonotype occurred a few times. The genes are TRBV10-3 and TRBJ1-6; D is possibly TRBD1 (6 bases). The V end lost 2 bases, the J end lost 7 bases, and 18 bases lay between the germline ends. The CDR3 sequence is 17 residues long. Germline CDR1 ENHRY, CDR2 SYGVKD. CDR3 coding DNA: TGTGCCATCAGTGAGCTCCTAACCCGGGACAAGAATTCACCCCTCCACTTT. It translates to CAISELLTRDKNSPLHF.

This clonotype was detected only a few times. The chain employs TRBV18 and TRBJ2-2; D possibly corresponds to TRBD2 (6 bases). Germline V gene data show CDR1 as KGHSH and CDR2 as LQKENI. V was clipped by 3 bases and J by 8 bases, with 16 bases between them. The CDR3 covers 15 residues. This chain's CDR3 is CASSPSFGDLGELFF. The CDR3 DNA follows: TGTGCCAGCTCACCTTCCTTCGGGGACTTAGGGGAGCTGTTTTTT. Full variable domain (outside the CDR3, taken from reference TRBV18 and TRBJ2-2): NAGVMQNPRHLVRRRGQEARLRCSPMKGHSHVYWYRQLPEEGLKFMVYLQKENIIDESGMPKERFSAEFPKEGPSILRIQQVVRGDSAAYFCASSPSFGDLGELFFGEGSRLTVL.

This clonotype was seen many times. The CDR3 region is CSVEAEYQETQYF. As DNA, the CDR3 is TGCAGCGTTGAAGCAGAGTACCAAGAGACCCAGTACTTC. The chain joins TRBV29-1 to TRBJ2-5; D remains unclear. Germline V gives CDR1 SQVTM, CDR2 ANQGSEA. The CDR3 totals 13 residues. V lost 1 base, J lost 0 bases, and 6 bases lay in between.

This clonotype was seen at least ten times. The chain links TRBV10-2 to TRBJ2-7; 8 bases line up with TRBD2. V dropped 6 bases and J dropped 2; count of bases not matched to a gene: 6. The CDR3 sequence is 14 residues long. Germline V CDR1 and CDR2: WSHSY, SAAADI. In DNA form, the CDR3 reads TGCGCCAGCAGCGGGACTAGAACCCCCTACGAGCAGTACTTC. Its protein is CASSGTRTPYEQYF.

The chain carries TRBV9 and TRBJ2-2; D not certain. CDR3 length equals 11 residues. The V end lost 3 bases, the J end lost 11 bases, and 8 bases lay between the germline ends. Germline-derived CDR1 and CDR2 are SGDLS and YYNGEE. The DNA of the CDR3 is TGTGCCAGCAGCGGAGACCACGAGCTGTTTTTT. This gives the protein CASSGDHELFF.

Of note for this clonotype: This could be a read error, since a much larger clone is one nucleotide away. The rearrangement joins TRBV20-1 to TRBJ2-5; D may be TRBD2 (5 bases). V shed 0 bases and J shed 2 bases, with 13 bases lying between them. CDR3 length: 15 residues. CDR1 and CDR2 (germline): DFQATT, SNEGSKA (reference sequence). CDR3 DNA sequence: TGCAGTGCTAGAGATGGGCGTCCGGGACAAGAGACCCAGTACTTC. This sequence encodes CSARDGRPGQETQYF.

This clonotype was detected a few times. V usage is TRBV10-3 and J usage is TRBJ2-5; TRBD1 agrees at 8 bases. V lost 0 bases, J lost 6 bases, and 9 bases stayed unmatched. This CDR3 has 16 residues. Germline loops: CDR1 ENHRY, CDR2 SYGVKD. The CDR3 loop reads CAISESGRGLVKTQYF. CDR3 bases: TGTGCCATCAGTGAGTCGGGCAGGGGGCTCGTAAAGACCCAGTACTTC.

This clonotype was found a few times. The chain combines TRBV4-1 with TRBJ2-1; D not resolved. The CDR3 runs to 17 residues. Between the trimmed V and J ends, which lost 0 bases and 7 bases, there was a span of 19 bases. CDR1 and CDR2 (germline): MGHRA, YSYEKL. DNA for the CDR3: TGCGCCAGCAGCCAAGATTGGTTCGGAGCAAGGGCGAATGAGCAGTTCTTC. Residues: CASSQDWFGARANEQFF.

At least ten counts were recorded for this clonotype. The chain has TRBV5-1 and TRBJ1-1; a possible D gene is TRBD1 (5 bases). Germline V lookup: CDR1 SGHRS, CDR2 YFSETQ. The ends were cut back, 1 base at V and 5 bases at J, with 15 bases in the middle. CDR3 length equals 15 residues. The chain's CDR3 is CASSLWFRADTEAFF. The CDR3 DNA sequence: TGCGCCAGCAGCTTGTGGTTCAGGGCGGATACTGAAGCTTTCTTT.

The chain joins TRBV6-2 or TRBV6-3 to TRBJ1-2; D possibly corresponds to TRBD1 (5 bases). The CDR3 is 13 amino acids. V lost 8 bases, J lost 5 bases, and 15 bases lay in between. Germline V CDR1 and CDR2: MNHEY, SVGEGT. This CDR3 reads CASDGAAGYGYTF. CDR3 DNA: TGTGCCAGCGACGGGGCCGCTGGGTATGGCTACACCTTC.

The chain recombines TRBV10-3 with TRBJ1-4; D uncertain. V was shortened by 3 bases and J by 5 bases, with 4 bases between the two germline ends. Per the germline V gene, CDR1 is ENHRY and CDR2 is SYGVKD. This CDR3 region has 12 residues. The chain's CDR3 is CAISEQNEKLFF. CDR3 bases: TGTGCCATCAGTGAACAGAATGAAAAACTGTTTTTT.

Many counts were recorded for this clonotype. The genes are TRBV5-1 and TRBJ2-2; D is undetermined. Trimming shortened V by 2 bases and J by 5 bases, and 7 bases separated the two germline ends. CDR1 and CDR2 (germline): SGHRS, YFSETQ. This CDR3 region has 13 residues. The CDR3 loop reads CASSFVETGELFF. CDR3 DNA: TGCGCCAGCAGCTTTGTAGAAACCGGGGAGCTGTTTTTT. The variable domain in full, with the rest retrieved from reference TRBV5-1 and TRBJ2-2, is KAGVTQTPRYLIKTRGQQVTLSCSPISGHRSVSWYQQTPGQGLQFLFEYFSETQRNKGNFPGRFSGRQFSNSRSEMNVSTLELGDSALYLCASSFVETGELFFGEGSRLTVL.

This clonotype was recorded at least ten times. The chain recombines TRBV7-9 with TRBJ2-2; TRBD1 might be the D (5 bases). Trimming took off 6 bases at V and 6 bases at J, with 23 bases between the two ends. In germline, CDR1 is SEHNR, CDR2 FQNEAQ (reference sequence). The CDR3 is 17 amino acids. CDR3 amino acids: CASRSEPTGFSAGELFF. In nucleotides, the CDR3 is TGTGCCAGCAGATCTGAGCCAACAGGTTTTAGTGCCGGGGAGCTGTTTTTT.

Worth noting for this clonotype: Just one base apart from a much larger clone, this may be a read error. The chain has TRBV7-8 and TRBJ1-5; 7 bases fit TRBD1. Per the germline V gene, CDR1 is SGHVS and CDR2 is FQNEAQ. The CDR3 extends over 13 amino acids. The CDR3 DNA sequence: TGTGCCAGCAGCTCGACAGGGTACCAGCCCCAGGATTTT. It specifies CASSSTGYQPQDF.

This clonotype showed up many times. CDR3 region: CSATPPGRADTQYF. The CDR3 bases are TGCAGTGCTACCCCGCCAGGGCGGGCAGATACGCAGTATTTT. The J gene is TRBJ2-3, the V gene TRBV20-1; D may match TRBD1 or TRBD2 (5 bases each). V dropped 4 bases and J dropped 4 bases, with 15 bases sitting between them. Germline CDR1 and CDR2: DFQATT and SNEGSKA (reference sequence). The CDR3 has 14 amino acids.

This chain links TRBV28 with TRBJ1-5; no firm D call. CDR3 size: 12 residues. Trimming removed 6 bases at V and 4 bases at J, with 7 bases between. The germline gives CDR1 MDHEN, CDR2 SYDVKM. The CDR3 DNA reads TGTGCCAGCAGATTGTTGAATCAGCCCCAGCATTTT. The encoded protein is CASRLLNQPQHF.

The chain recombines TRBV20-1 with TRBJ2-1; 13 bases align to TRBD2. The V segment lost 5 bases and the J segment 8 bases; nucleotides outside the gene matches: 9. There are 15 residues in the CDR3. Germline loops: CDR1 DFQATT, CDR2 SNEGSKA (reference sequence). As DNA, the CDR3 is TGCAGTGCTGAAGAGGGACTAGCGGGAATGTATGAGCAGTTCTTC. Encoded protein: CSAEEGLAGMYEQFF.

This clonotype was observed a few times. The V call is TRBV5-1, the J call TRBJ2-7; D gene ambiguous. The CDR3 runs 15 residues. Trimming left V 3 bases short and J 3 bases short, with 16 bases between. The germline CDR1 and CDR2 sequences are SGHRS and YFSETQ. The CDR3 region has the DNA TGCGCCAGCAGCTACGACCCGCTGAACATCTACGAGCAGTACTTC. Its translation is CASSYDPLNIYEQYF. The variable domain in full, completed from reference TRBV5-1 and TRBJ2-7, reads KAGVTQTPRYLIKTRGQQVTLSCSPISGHRSVSWYQQTPGQGLQFLFEYFSETQRNKGNFPGRFSGRQFSNSRSEMNVSTLELGDSALYLCASSYDPLNIYEQYFGPGTRLTVT.